The 7 T cell receptor beta chains in this list originate from one sample, sequenced in a study of blood T cell repertoires in COVID-19. The repertoire was sequenced with immunoSEQ multiplex PCR; TCRdb's copy has only in-frame clones and lacks some. In the table there are over 70,000 clones, 80% of which are singletons. Sequencing input: peripheral blood. The receptors here all came from a woman aged 70-85 years with acute or convalescent COVID-19.

The chain employs TRBV5-6 and TRBJ1-2; D uncertain. The V and J ends lost 1 base and 1 base respectively, with 5 bases between them. The CDR3 totals 13 residues. Germline lookup yields CDR1 SGHDT and CDR2 YYEEEE. CDR3: CASSLSHNYGYTF. Here the CDR3 DNA reads TGTGCCAGCAGCTTGAGCCATAACTATGGCTACACCTTC.

V is TRBV4-1 and J is TRBJ2-7; possibly TRBD1 for D (6 bases). Germline CDR1 is MGHRA and CDR2 is YSYEKL. V was cut by 1 base and J by 3 bases, with 13 bases left in between. The CDR3 runs 15 residues. The DNA for the CDR3 is TGCGCCAGCAGCCAAGCAGGGGTCGTCCTCTACGAGCAGTACTTC. Its protein product is CASSQAGVVLYEQYF.

As regards this clone: This specimen includes other DNA sequences encoding the same CDR3. This sequence joins TRBV5-4 and TRBJ1-4; no clear D gene. The V and J ends lost 0 bases and 5 bases respectively, with 5 bases between them. This CDR3 is built from 13 residues. CDR1 and CDR2 from the germline V gene are SGHNT and YYREEE (reference sequence). The chain's CDR3 is CASSLGQNEKLFF. CDR3 nucleotide sequence: TGTGCCAGCAGCTTGGGGCAAAATGAAAAACTGTTTTTT. The variable domain in full, completed from reference TRBV5-4 and TRBJ1-4, reads ETGVTQSPTHLIKTRGQQVTLRCSSQSGHNTVSWYQQALGQGPQFIFQYYREEENGRGNFPPRFSGLQFPNYSSELNVNALELDDSALYLCASSLGQNEKLFFGSGTQLSVL.

This chain connects TRBV12-3 or TRBV12-4 to TRBJ1-5; D gene unclear. With 6 bases removed from V and 8 bases from J, the gap between germline ends came to 14 bases. The CDR3 is made up of 13 amino acids. CDR3 amino acids: CASRHGAEEPQHF. CDR3 coding DNA: TGTGCCAGCAGACACGGTGCGGAAGAGCCCCAGCATTTT.

The V and J genes are TRBV10-2 and TRBJ2-7, with TRBD2 identical over 7 bases. The germline gives CDR1 WSHSY, CDR2 SAAADI. The CDR3 length is 14 residues. V trimming: 4 bases; J trimming: 4 bases; junction bases outside the gene matches: 7. CDR3 DNA sequence: TGCGCCAGCAGTGTGGGCGGGAGAGGATACGAGCAGTACTTC. Its protein is CASSVGGRGYEQYF.

The gene calls are TRBV6-5 and TRBJ1-3; D is perhaps TRBD1 (5 bases). From germline, CDR1 is MNHEY and CDR2 SVGAGI. The CDR3 is made up of 14 amino acids. The V and J ends lost 7 bases and 0 bases respectively, with 10 bases between them. CDR3: CASTQGLSGNTIYF. In nucleotides, the CDR3 is TGTGCCAGCACCCAGGGCCTCTCTGGAAACACCATATATTTT.

This chain links TRBV6-5 with TRBJ2-1; tentative D call: TRBD2 (6 bases). Trimming left V 8 bases short and J 9 bases short, with 20 bases between. The CDR3 length is 14 residues. Germline V CDR1 and CDR2: MNHEY, SVGAGI. The DNA of the CDR3 is TGTGCCAGCGGGAGGAGGGCCCTCGGGGGTGAGCAGTTCTTC. Its translation: CASGRRALGGEQFF.